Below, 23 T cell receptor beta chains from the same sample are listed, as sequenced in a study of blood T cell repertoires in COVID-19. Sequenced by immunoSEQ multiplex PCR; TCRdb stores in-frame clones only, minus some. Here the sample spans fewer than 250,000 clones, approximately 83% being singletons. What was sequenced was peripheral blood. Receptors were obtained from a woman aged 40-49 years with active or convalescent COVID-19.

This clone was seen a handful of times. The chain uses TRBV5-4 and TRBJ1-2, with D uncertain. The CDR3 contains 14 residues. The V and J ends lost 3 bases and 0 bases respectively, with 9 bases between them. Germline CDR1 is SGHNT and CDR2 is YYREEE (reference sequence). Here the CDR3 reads CASSSPGTNYGYTF. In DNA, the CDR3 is TGTGCCAGCAGCTCGCCGGGAACTAACTATGGCTACACCTTC.

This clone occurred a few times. CDR3 protein: CASSHSCGASTDTQYF. CDR3 nucleotide sequence: TGTGCCAGCAGCCATTCCTGCGGTGCTAGCACAGATACGCAGTATTTT. The chain is built from TRBV3-1 (or the pseudogene TRBV3-2) and TRBJ2-3; D is unresolved. The V end lost 3 bases, the J end lost 0 bases, and 13 bases lay between the germline ends. The CDR3 covers 16 residues. Germline assignment: CDR1 LGHDT and CDR2 YNNKEL (reference sequence).

The CDR3: CSASLTLGGNTIYF. CDR3 in DNA: TGCAGTGCTAGTCTGACGTTGGGCGGAAACACCATATATTTT. The V gene is TRBV20-1, the J gene TRBJ1-3; no clear D. The germline CDR1 and CDR2 sequences are DFQATT and SNEGSKA (reference sequence). The CDR3 has 14 amino acids. The V and J ends lost 3 bases and 4 bases respectively, with 13 bases between them.

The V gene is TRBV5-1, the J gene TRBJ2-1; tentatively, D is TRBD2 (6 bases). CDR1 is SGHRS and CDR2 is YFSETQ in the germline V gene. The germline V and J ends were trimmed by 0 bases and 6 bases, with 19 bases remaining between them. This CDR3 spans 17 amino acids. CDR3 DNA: TGCGCCAGCAGCTTGGGGGTAGGTGGGGGAGGTTTCAATGAGCAGTTCTTC. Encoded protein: CASSLGVGGGGFNEQFF.

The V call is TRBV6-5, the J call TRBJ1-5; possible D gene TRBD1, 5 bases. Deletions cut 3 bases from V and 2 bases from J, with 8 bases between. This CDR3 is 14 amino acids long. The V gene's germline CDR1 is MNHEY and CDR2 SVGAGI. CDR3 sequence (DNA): TGTGCCAGCAGTTATGGGGGGGGCAATCAGCCCCAGCATTTT. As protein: CASSYGGGNQPQHF.

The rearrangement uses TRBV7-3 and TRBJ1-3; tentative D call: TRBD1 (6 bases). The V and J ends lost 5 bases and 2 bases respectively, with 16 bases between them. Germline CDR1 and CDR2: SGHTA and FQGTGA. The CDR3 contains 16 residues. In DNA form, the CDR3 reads TGTGCCAGCAGCCGGATAAGACAGGTCCCTGGAAACACCATATATTTT. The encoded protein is CASSRIRQVPGNTIYF.

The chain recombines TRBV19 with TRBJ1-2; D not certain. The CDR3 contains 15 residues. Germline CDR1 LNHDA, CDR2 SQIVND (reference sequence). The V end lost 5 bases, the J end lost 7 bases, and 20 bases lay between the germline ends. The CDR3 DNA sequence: TGTGCCAGTAGTCTACGGGATGCAGGTACTATTGGCTACACCTTC. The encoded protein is CASSLRDAGTIGYTF.

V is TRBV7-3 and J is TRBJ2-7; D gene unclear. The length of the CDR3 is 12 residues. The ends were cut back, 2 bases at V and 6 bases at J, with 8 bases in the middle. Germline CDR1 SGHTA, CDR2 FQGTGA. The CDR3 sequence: CASSLPGTEQYF. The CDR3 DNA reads TGTGCCAGCAGCTTACCGGGTACCGAGCAGTACTTC.

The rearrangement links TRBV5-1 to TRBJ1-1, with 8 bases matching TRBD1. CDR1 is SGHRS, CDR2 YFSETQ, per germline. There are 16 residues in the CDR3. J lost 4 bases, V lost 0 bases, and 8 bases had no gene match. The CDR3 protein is CASSLDGRGQGTEAFF. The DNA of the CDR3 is TGCGCCAGCAGCTTGGATGGCAGGGGGCAGGGCACTGAAGCTTTCTTT.

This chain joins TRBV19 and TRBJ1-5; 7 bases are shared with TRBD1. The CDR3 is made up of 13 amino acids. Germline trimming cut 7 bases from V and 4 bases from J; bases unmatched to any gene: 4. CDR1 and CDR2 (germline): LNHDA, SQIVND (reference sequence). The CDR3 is CASTHRGNQPQHF. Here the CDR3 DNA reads TGTGCCAGTACCCACAGGGGAAATCAGCCCCAGCATTTT. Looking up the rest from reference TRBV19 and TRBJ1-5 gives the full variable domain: DGGITQSPKYLFRKEGQNVTLSCEQNLNHDAMYWYRQDPGQGLRLIYYSQIVNDFQKGDIAEGYSVSREKKESFPLTVTSAQKNPTAFYLCASTHRGNQPQHFGDGTRLSIL.

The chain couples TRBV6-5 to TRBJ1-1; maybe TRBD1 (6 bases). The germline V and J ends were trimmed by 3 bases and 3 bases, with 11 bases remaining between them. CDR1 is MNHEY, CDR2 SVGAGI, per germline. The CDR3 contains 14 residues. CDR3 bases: TGTGCCAGCAGTTATGGGGGCTTGGACACTGAAGCTTTCTTT. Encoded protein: CASSYGGLDTEAFF.

CDR3 nucleotides: TGTGCCAGCAGCACCACATTGGGGGGGGGATATAATTCACCCCTCCACTTT. Its translation: CASSTTLGGGYNSPLHF. This chain uses TRBV9 with TRBJ1-6; D is perhaps TRBD1 (5 bases). Germline V lookup: CDR1 SGDLS, CDR2 YYNGEE. The germline V and J ends were trimmed by 4 bases and 4 bases, with 18 bases remaining between them. CDR3 size: 17 residues.

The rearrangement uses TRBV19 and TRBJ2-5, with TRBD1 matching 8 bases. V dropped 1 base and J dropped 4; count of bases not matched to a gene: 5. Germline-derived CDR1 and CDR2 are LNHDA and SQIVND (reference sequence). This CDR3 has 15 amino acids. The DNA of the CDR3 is TGTGCCAGTAGTATAGGCCGGGACAGGAGAGAGACCCAGTACTTC. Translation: CASSIGRDRRETQYF.

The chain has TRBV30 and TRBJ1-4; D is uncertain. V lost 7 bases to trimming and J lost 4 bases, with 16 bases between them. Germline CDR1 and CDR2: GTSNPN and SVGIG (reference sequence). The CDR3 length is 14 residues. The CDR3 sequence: CASGMGGLNEKLFF. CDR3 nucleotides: TGTGCCTCTGGAATGGGCGGGCTTAATGAAAAACTGTTTTTT.

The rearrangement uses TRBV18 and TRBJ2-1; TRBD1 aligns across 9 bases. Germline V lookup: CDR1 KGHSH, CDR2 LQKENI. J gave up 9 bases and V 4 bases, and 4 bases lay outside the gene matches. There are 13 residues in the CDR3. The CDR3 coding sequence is TGTGCCAGCTCACTAGGACAGGGGATTGAGCAGTTCTTC. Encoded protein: CASSLGQGIEQFF.

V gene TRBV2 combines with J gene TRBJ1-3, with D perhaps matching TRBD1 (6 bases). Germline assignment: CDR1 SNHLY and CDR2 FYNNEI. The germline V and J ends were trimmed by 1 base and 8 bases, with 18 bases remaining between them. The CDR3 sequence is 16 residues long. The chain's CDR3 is CASSEGGQILGDTIYF. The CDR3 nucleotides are TGTGCCAGCAGTGAAGGTGGACAGATCCTAGGGGACACCATATATTTT.

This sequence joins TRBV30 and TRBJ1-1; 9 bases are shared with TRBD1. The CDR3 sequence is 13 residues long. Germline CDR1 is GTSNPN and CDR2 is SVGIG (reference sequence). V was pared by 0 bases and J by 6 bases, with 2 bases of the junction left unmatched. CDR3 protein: CAWSVQGASEAFF. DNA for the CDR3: TGTGCCTGGAGTGTACAGGGGGCCTCTGAAGCTTTCTTT.

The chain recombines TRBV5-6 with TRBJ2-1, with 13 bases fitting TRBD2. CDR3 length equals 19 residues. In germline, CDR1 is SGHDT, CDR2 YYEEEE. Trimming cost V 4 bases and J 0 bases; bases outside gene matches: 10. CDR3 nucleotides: TGTGCCAGCAGCCCACCGGGACTAGCGGGACTGAGCTCCTACAATGAGCAGTTCTTC. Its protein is CASSPPGLAGLSSYNEQFF.

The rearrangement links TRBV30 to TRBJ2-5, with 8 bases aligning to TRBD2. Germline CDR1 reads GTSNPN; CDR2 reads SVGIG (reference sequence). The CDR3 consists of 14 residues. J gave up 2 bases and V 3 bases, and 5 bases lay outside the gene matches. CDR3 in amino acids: CAWSPTSVQETQYF. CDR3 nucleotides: TGTGCCTGGAGCCCGACTAGCGTTCAAGAGACCCAGTACTTC.

DNA for the CDR3: TGTGCCAGTACCCGAGGGGCTAGCGGGGGGAGGCGGGGTGAGCAGTTCTTC. This sequence encodes CASTRGASGGRRGEQFF. The chain uses TRBV19 and TRBJ2-1; 11 positions match TRBD2. The CDR3 covers 17 residues. V was clipped by 7 bases and J by 9 bases; unmatched bases: 17. Germline V lookup: CDR1 LNHDA, CDR2 SQIVND (reference sequence).

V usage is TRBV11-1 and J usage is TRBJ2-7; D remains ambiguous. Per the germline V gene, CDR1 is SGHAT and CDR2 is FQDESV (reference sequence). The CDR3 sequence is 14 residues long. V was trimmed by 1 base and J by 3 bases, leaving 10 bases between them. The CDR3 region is CASSLVRQDYEQYF. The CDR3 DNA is TGTGCCAGCAGCTTAGTCCGGCAGGACTACGAGCAGTACTTC.

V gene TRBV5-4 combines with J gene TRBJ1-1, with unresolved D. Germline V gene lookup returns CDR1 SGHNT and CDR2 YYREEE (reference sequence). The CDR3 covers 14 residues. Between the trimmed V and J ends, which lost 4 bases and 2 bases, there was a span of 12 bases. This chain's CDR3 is CASSPRDYNTEAFF. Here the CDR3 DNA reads TGTGCCAGCAGCCCACGCGACTACAACACTGAAGCTTTCTTT.

CDR3 loop: CATSDIGLGRQETQYF. DNA for the CDR3: TGTGCCACCAGTGACATTGGACTAGGGAGACAAGAGACCCAGTACTTC. The chain has TRBV24-1 and TRBJ2-5; 7 bases fit TRBD2. This CDR3 comprises 16 residues. Germline V CDR1 and CDR2: KGHDR, SFDVKD. The V gene end was trimmed by 4 bases and the J gene end by 2 bases; junction bases not matched to a gene: 9.